A selection of T cell receptor beta chains follows, all from one sample in a study of T cells in Graves' hyperthyroidism and ophthalmopathy. TCRdb independently ran MiXCR on the multiplex PCR reads; one entry per CDR3 protein. The sample carries some 490,000 distinct CDR3 sequences, 16% recorded once. Sequencing was done on a sample of blood. The receptors shown here come from a woman aged 25 to 39 with Graves' ophthalmopathy. Both conserved end residues are part of each CDR3. The order of the fields is CDR3 protein, V gene, J gene.

cdr3_aa: CATGDSPTEAFF
v_call: TRBV10-3
j_call: TRBJ1-1

cdr3_aa: CASSYWGDPYSNQPQHF
v_call: TRBV6-2/TRBV6-3
j_call: TRBJ1-5

cdr3_aa: CASSRGQQSYNEQFF
v_call: TRBV12-3/TRBV12-4
j_call: TRBJ2-1

cdr3_aa: CASSPGQGVQETQYF
v_call: TRBV7-7
j_call: TRBJ2-5

cdr3_aa: CASSLDMRTGELFF
v_call: TRBV28
j_call: TRBJ2-2

cdr3_aa: CASSSSRQGVNTEAFF
v_call: TRBV18
j_call: TRBJ1-1

cdr3_aa: CASTAGTSGSNEQFF
v_call: TRBV27
j_call: TRBJ2-1

cdr3_aa: CASSLTRFYTQYF
v_call: TRBV11-3
j_call: TRBJ2-3

cdr3_aa: CASSDRGITDTQYF
v_call: TRBV6-1
j_call: TRBJ2-3

cdr3_aa: CASSLAEGPLTGELFF
v_call: TRBV7-3
j_call: TRBJ2-2

cdr3_aa: CASSPDGWAYEQYF
v_call: TRBV4-3
j_call: TRBJ2-7

cdr3_aa: CASSVGQGVEETQYF
v_call: TRBV11-2
j_call: TRBJ2-5

cdr3_aa: CASSVTRGSGETQYF
v_call: TRBV7-3
j_call: TRBJ2-5

cdr3_aa: CSARLTSGSSYNEQFF
v_call: TRBV20-1
j_call: TRBJ2-1

cdr3_aa: CASQGRGVGTQYF
v_call: TRBV28
j_call: TRBJ2-5

cdr3_aa: CASSSPGGGREKLFF
v_call: TRBV7-2
j_call: TRBJ1-4

cdr3_aa: CSARDGRREAGELFF
v_call: TRBV20-1
j_call: TRBJ2-2

cdr3_aa: CASSPRDLGLVLLERRTYNEQFF
v_call: TRBV7-2
j_call: TRBJ2-1

cdr3_aa: CASSLELALETQYF
v_call: TRBV5-1
j_call: TRBJ2-5

cdr3_aa: CASNNPKPGLAGDEQFF
v_call: TRBV7-2
j_call: TRBJ2-1

cdr3_aa: CASGIAGGDTGELFF
v_call: TRBV10-2
j_call: TRBJ2-2

cdr3_aa: CATSDSPGGSGANVLTF
v_call: TRBV24-1
j_call: TRBJ2-6

cdr3_aa: CASSHGEDTEAFF
v_call: TRBV3-1
j_call: TRBJ1-1

cdr3_aa: CSAPPTGGYEQYF
v_call: TRBV20-1
j_call: TRBJ2-7

cdr3_aa: CASSYFGSGISSYNEQFF
v_call: TRBV6-2/TRBV6-3
j_call: TRBJ2-1

cdr3_aa: CASSLTGTNNEQFF
v_call: TRBV28
j_call: TRBJ2-1

cdr3_aa: CASSTRAYGYTF
v_call: TRBV19
j_call: TRBJ1-2

cdr3_aa: CASSLQREAKQFF
v_call: TRBV27
j_call: TRBJ2-1

cdr3_aa: CASSRFLDRGHAGNQPQHF
v_call: TRBV5-6
j_call: TRBJ1-5

cdr3_aa: CAWSITPWGYNGYTF
v_call: TRBV30
j_call: TRBJ1-2

cdr3_aa: CASSSVGGERNSPLHF
v_call: TRBV2
j_call: TRBJ1-6

cdr3_aa: CASSLAGIYNEQFF
v_call: TRBV6-2/TRBV6-3
j_call: TRBJ2-1

cdr3_aa: CASTDSQSQETQYF
v_call: TRBV28
j_call: TRBJ2-5

cdr3_aa: CAWRGGSGPSGNTIYF
v_call: TRBV30
j_call: TRBJ1-3

cdr3_aa: CSARGQHYNEQFF
v_call: TRBV20-1
j_call: TRBJ2-1

cdr3_aa: CASSLEARATNEKLFF
v_call: TRBV5-1
j_call: TRBJ1-4

cdr3_aa: CASSIPVGGSSHYNEQFF
v_call: TRBV11-2
j_call: TRBJ2-1

cdr3_aa: CASSFVDSGQGVYEQYF
v_call: TRBV28
j_call: TRBJ2-7

cdr3_aa: CASSLLAGGLETQYF
v_call: TRBV27
j_call: TRBJ2-5

cdr3_aa: CASSPMQGIGELFF
v_call: TRBV11-2
j_call: TRBJ2-2

cdr3_aa: CASRRTENLYEQYF
v_call: TRBV5-5
j_call: TRBJ2-7

cdr3_aa: CASSQGLAGPGYNEQFF
v_call: TRBV7-3
j_call: TRBJ2-1

cdr3_aa: CSARTGGLPYEQYF
v_call: TRBV20-1
j_call: TRBJ2-7

cdr3_aa: CSARPPEGYRPQHF
v_call: TRBV20-1
j_call: TRBJ1-5

cdr3_aa: CASGFNILSTDTQYF
v_call: TRBV12-5
j_call: TRBJ2-3

cdr3_aa: CASSLDSSEKLFF
v_call: TRBV7-9
j_call: TRBJ1-4

cdr3_aa: CASSLEVASITGELFF
v_call: TRBV5-1
j_call: TRBJ2-2

cdr3_aa: CASSLAAGSIETQYF
v_call: TRBV12-3/TRBV12-4
j_call: TRBJ2-5

cdr3_aa: CASSPETPGLAGTDNEQFF
v_call: TRBV12-3/TRBV12-4
j_call: TRBJ2-1

cdr3_aa: CASSQRQGAYEQYF
v_call: TRBV4-1
j_call: TRBJ2-7

cdr3_aa: CASSVEPAGRTDTQYF
v_call: TRBV9
j_call: TRBJ2-3

cdr3_aa: CSALDSSSYNEQFF
v_call: TRBV20-1
j_call: TRBJ2-1

cdr3_aa: CASSPTGAQWDTQYF
v_call: TRBV7-2
j_call: TRBJ2-3

cdr3_aa: CSASSGGMNTEAFF
v_call: TRBV20-1
j_call: TRBJ1-1

cdr3_aa: CASSSQLGYNEQFF
v_call: TRBV11-2
j_call: TRBJ2-1

cdr3_aa: CASSPFPVAEQYF
v_call: TRBV28
j_call: TRBJ2-7